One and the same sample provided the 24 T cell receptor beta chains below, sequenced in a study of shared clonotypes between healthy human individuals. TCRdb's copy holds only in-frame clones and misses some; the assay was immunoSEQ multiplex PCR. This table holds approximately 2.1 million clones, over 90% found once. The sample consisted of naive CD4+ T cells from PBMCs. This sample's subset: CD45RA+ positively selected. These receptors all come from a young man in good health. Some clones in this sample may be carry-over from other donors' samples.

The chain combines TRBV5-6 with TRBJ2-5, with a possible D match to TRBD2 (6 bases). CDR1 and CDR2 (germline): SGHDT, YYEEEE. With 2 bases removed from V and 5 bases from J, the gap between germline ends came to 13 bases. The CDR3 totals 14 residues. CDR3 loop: CASSFTIGGETQYF. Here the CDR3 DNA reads TGTGCCAGCAGCTTCACGATCGGGGGTGAGACCCAGTACTTC.

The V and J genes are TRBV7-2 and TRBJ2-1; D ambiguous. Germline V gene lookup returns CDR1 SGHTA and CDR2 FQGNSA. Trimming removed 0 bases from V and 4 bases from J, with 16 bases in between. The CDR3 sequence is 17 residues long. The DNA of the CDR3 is TGTGCCAGCAGCTTAGCAAAATCGGCAGGTAATTACAATGAGCAGTTCTTC. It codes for CASSLAKSAGNYNEQFF.

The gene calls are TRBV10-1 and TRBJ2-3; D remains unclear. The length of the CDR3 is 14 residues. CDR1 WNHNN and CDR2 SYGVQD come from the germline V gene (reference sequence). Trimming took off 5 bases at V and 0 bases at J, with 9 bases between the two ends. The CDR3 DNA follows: TGCGCCAGCAGTCTACAGCCTAGCACAGATACGCAGTATTTT. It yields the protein CASSLQPSTDTQYF.

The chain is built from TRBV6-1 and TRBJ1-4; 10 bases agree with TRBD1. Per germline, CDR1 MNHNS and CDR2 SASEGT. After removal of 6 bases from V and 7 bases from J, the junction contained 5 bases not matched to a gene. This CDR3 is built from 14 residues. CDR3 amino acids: CASRGWDRGEKLFF. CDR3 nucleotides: TGTGCCAGCAGGGGGTGGGACAGGGGTGAAAAACTGTTTTTT.

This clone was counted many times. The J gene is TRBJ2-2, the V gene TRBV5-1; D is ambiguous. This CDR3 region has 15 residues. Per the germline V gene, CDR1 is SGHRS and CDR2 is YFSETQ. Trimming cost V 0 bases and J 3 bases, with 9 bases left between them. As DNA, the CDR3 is TGCGCCAGCAGCTTGGGTTGGTCGGACACCGGGGAGCTGTTTTTT. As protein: CASSLGWSDTGELFF.

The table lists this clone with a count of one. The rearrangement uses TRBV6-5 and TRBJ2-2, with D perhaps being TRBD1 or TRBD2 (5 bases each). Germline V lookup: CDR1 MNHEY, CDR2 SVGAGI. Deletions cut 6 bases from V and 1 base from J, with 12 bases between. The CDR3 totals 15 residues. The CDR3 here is CASRRGTVNTGELFF. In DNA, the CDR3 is TGTGCCAGCAGACGAGGGACGGTGAACACCGGGGAGCTGTTTTTT.

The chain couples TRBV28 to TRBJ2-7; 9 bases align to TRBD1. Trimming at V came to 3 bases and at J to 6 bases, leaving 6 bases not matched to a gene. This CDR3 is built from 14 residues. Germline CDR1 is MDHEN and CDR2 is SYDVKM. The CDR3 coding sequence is TGTGCCAGCAGTTTGGGGACAGGGCTCGCCGAGCAGTACTTC. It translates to CASSLGTGLAEQYF.

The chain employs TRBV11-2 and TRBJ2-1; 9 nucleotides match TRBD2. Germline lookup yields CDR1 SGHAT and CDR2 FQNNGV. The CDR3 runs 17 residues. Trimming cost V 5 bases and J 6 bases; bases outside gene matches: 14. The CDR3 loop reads CASSPNPSGGRANEQFF. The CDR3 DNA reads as TGTGCCAGCAGCCCTAATCCCTCCGGCGGGAGGGCCAATGAGCAGTTCTTC.

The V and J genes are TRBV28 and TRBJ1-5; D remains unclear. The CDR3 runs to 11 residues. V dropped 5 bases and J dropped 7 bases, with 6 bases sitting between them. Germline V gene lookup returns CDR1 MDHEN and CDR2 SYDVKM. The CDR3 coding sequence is TGTGCCAGCAGTCAGAAGCAGCCCCAGCATTTT. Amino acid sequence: CASSQKQPQHF.

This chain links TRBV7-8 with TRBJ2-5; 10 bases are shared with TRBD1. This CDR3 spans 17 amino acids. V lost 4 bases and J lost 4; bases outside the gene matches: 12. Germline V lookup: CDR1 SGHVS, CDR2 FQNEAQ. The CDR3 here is CASSYPKDRGTRETQYF. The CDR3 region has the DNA TGTGCCAGCAGCTACCCCAAGGACAGGGGGACACGAGAGACCCAGTACTTC.

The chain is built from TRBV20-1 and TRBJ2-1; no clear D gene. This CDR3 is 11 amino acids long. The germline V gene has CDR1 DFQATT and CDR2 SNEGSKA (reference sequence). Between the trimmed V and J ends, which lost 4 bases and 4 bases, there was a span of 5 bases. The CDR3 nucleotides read TGCAGTGCTATGGGGTACAATGAGCAGTTCTTC. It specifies CSAMGYNEQFF.

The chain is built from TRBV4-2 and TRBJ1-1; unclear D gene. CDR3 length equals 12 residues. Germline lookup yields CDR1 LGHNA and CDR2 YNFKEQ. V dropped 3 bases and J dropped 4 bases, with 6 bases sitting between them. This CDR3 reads CASSHEGTEAFF. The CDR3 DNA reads TGTGCCAGCAGCCACGAGGGCACTGAAGCTTTCTTT.

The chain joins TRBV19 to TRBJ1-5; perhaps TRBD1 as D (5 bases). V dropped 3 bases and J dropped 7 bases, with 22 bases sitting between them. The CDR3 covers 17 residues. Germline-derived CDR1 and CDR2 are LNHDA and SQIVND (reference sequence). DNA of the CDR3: TGTGCCAGTAGTATTTCTTTGTCGGTCGTTGGGGGGCAGCCCCAGCATTTT. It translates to CASSISLSVVGGQPQHF.

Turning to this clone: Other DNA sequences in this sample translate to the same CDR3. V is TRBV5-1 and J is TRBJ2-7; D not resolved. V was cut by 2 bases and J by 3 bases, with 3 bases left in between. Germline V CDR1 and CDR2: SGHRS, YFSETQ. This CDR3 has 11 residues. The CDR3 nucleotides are TGCGCCAGCAGCTTAGGCTACGAGCAGTACTTC. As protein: CASSLGYEQYF. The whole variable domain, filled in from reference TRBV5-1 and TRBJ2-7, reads KAGVTQTPRYLIKTRGQQVTLSCSPISGHRSVSWYQQTPGQGLQFLFEYFSETQRNKGNFPGRFSGRQFSNSRSEMNVSTLELGDSALYLCASSLGYEQYFGPGTRLTVT.

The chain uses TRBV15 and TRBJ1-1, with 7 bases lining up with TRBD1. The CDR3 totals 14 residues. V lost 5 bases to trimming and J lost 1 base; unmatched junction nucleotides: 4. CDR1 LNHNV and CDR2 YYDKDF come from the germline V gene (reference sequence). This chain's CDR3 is CATSARQGNTEAFF. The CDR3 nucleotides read TGTGCCACCAGCGCCCGACAGGGGAACACTGAAGCTTTCTTT.

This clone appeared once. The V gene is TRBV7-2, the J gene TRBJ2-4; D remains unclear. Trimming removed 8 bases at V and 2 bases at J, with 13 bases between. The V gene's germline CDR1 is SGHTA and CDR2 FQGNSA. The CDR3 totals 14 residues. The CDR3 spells CASAPGWTKNIQYF. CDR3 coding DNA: TGTGCCAGCGCCCCGGGTTGGACCAAAAACATTCAGTACTTC.

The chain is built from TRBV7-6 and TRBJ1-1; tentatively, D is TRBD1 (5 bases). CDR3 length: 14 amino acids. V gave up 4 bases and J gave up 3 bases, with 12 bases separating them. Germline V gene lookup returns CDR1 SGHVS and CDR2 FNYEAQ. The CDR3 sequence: CASSSTAGDTEAFF. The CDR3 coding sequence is TGTGCCAGCAGCTCGACAGCGGGGGACACTGAAGCTTTCTTT.

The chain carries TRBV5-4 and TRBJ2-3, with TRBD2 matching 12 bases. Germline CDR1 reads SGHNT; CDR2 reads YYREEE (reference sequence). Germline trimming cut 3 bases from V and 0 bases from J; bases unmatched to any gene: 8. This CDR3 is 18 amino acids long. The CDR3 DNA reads TGTGCCAGCAGCTCGGGTGGGACTAGCGGGTTTAGCACAGATACGCAGTATTTT. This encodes CASSSGGTSGFSTDTQYF.

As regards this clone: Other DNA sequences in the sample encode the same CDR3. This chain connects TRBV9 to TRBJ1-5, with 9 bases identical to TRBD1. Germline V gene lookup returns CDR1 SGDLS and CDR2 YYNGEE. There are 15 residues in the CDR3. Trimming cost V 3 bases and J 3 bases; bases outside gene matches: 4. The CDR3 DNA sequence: TGTGCCAGCAGCGGGGGACAGGGCTTCAATCAGCCCCAGCATTTT. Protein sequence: CASSGGQGFNQPQHF.

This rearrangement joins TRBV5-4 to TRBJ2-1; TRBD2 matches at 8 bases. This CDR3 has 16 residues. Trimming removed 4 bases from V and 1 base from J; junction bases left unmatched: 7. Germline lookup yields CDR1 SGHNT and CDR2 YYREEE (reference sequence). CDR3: CASSAGGGSSYNEQFF. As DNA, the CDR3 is TGTGCCAGCAGCGCCGGGGGGGGAAGTTCCTACAATGAGCAGTTCTTC.

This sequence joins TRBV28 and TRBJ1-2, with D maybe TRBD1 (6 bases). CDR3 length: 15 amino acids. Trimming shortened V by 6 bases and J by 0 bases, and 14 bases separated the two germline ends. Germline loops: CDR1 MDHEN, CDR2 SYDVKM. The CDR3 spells CASSPPGGPNYGYTF. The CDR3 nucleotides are TGTGCCAGCAGCCCCCCGGGGGGCCCTAACTATGGCTACACCTTC.

CDR3 DNA: TGTGCCAGCTCTTTGGGGCCGGACCTTAACTATGGCTACACCTTC. Its protein is CASSLGPDLNYGYTF. The chain is built from TRBV28 and TRBJ1-2; D possibly corresponds to TRBD1 (5 bases). V gave up 8 bases and J gave up 1 base, with 17 bases separating them. CDR1 MDHEN and CDR2 SYDVKM come from the germline V gene. The CDR3 has 15 amino acids.

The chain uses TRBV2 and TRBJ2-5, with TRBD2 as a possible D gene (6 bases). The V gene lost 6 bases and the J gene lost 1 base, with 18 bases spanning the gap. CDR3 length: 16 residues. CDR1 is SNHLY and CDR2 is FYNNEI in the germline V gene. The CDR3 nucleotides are TGTGCCAGCAGCCAGAGACGTGGGGGGTCCCAAGAGACCCAGTACTTC. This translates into CASSQRRGGSQETQYF.

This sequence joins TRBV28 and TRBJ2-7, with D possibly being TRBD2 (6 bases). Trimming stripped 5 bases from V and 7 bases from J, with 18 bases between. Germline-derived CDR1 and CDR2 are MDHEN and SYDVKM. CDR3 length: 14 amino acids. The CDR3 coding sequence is TGTGCCAGCAGTATAGGCGGGGCCCTGGGGGAGCAGTACTTC. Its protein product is CASSIGGALGEQYF. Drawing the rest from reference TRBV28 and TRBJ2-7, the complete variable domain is DVKVTQSSRYLVKRTGEKVFLECVQDMDHENMFWYRQDPGLGLRLIYFSYDVKMKEKGDIPEGYSVSREKKERFSLILESASTNQTSMYLCASSIGGALGEQYFGPGTRLTVT.